Following are 30 T cell receptor beta chains from one sample sequenced in a study of OX40 agonist ivuxolimab in advanced cancers. Libraries were prepared through the immunoSEQ multiplex PCR assay. The table was pulled from immuneACCESS by TCRdb, which kept in-frame rearrangements only. Such tables lose some clones; where checked, under half of the loss comes from unresolved V genes, and the rest has no known cause. The sample contains roughly 50,000 clones, about 81% of them found a single time. The ten largest clones capture about 7.2% of the sample. This specimen was CD4+ or CD8+ T cells sorted from blood, taken in a trial of the OX40 agonist ivuxolimab. These TCRs come from an adult with an advanced solid tumor such as melanoma, head and neck, liver or kidney cancer.

The V gene is TRBV30, the J gene TRBJ1-4, with D hard to call. The ends were cut back, 5 bases at V and 2 bases at J, with 6 bases in the middle. Germline loops: CDR1 GTSNPN, CDR2 SVGIG (reference sequence). This CDR3 contains 12 residues. CDR3 DNA: TGTGCCTGGGATCAGACTAATGAAAAACTGTTTTTT. Translation: CAWDQTNEKLFF.

V is TRBV25-1 and J is TRBJ2-5; 13 bases match TRBD2. V lost 2 bases, J lost 9 bases, and 6 bases stayed unmatched. The CDR3 runs 15 residues. The germline V gene encodes CDR1 MGHDK and CDR2 SYGVNS. CDR3: CASSEGLAGAGAQYF. CDR3 coding DNA: TGTGCCAGCAGTGAAGGACTAGCGGGGGCTGGGGCCCAGTACTTC.

This clone occurred a few times. The rearrangement links TRBV29-1 to TRBJ1-1; D unresolved. Trimming took 4 bases from V and 4 from J, leaving 10 bases between them. CDR3 size: 12 residues. Germline V lookup: CDR1 SQVTM, CDR2 ANQGSEA. The CDR3 nucleotides are TGCAGCGTTGCACGGGAAGGCACTGAAGCTTTCTTT. This sequence encodes CSVAREGTEAFF.

The chain links TRBV29-1 to TRBJ2-7; D may be TRBD2 (6 bases). Trimming removed 4 bases from V and 1 base from J, with 14 bases in between. This CDR3 is 14 amino acids long. Germline V lookup: CDR1 SQVTM, CDR2 ANQGSEA. For the CDR3, the DNA is TGCAGCGTTGGGGAGGAGATACTTTCCTACGAGCAGTACTTC. This codes for CSVGEEILSYEQYF.

In DNA form, the CDR3 reads TGTGCCAGCGGATCCTGGGAAAGGGTCCCAGATACGCAGTATTTT. Translation: CASGSWERVPDTQYF. The rearrangement links TRBV6-1 to TRBJ2-3; no clear D gene. The CDR3 is made up of 15 amino acids. Germline assignment: CDR1 MNHNS and CDR2 SASEGT. The V end lost 8 bases, the J end lost 4 bases, and 19 bases lay between the germline ends.

This clone is deemed medium-sized. This chain connects TRBV15 to TRBJ1-6; no clear D gene. V dropped 5 bases and J dropped 5 bases, with 10 bases sitting between them. The CDR3 length is 14 residues. The V gene's germline CDR1 is LNHNV and CDR2 YYDKDF (reference sequence). The CDR3 DNA follows: TGTGCCACCAGCGTGACTGGGAATAATTCACCCCTCCACTTT. Translated: CATSVTGNNSPLHF.

The count of this clone is one. The CDR3 coding sequence is TGTGCCAGCCGACAGGGGTTTGGAGATACGCAGTATTTT. Residues: CASRQGFGDTQYF. The V and J genes are TRBV6-1 and TRBJ2-3; 8 bases agree with TRBD1. The CDR3 has 13 amino acids. Germline assignment: CDR1 MNHNS and CDR2 SASEGT. The ends lost 8 bases at V and 5 bases at J; junction bases unmatched: 6.

The J gene is TRBJ2-7, the V gene TRBV2, with 9 bases identical to TRBD2. The CDR3 is 15 residues long. Germline CDR1 SNHLY, CDR2 FYNNEI. The ends lost 6 bases at V and 7 bases at J; junction bases unmatched: 13. CDR3 residues: CASRERIAGDREQYF. The CDR3 DNA reads TGTGCCAGCAGGGAGAGGATAGCGGGAGATCGGGAGCAGTACTTC.

This chain links TRBV6-5 with TRBJ2-7; either TRBD1 or TRBD2 may fit D (5 bases each). The germline V gene encodes CDR1 MNHEY and CDR2 SVGAGI. Trimming shortened V by 4 bases and J by 0 bases, and 10 bases separated the two germline ends. This CDR3 spans 14 amino acids. CDR3 in amino acids: CASSFEGLSYEQYF. CDR3 in DNA: TGTGCCAGCAGTTTCGAGGGGCTCTCCTACGAGCAGTACTTC.

This clone was recorded a few times. The V call is TRBV30, the J call TRBJ2-5, with unresolved D. This CDR3 spans 14 amino acids. The germline gives CDR1 GTSNPN, CDR2 SVGIG (reference sequence). Trimming stripped 2 bases from V and 1 base from J, with 11 bases between. The CDR3 nucleotides are TGTGCCTGGAGTAAAGACCGCAGCCAAGAGACCCAGTACTTC. Translated: CAWSKDRSQETQYF.

The chain is built from TRBV7-2 and TRBJ1-6; D not certain. CDR1 is SGHTA and CDR2 is FQGNSA in the germline V gene. The length of the CDR3 is 14 residues. V was trimmed by 3 bases and J by 4 bases, leaving 7 bases between them. The CDR3 loop reads CASSLDGYNSPLHF. For the CDR3, the DNA is TGTGCCAGCAGCTTGGACGGTTATAATTCACCCCTCCACTTT.

This chain's CDR3 is CASSSQEQLYGYTF. CDR3 bases: TGTGCCAGCAGCTCCCAGGAACAGCTCTATGGCTACACCTTC. The V call is TRBV5-4, the J call TRBJ1-2; no clear D gene. The CDR3 totals 14 residues. V lost 3 bases, J lost 4 bases, and 13 bases lay in between. CDR1 SGHNT and CDR2 YYREEE come from the germline V gene (reference sequence).

The table lists this clone with a count of one. CDR3 residues: CASSFRGGTEAFF. For the CDR3, the DNA is TGTGCCAGCAGCTTTCGGGGCGGCACTGAAGCTTTCTTT. V usage is TRBV5-8 and J usage is TRBJ1-1, with D possibly matching TRBD1 (5 bases). With 2 bases removed from V and 4 bases from J, the gap between germline ends came to 9 bases. The CDR3 has 13 amino acids. Germline CDR1 reads SGHTS; CDR2 reads YDEGEE.

The chain links TRBV15 to TRBJ2-7, with 9 bases fitting TRBD1. Germline V gene data show CDR1 as LNHNV and CDR2 as YYDKDF (reference sequence). This CDR3 region has 12 residues. J was trimmed by 5 bases and V by 5 bases; bases with no gene match: 1. This chain's CDR3 is CATSGQGNEQYF. For the CDR3, the DNA is TGTGCCACCAGCGGACAGGGGAACGAGCAGTACTTC.

V and J are TRBV29-1 and TRBJ2-5; no reliable D call. Looked up from germline, CDR1 is SQVTM and CDR2 is ANQGSEA. The CDR3 has 11 residues. Trimming took 6 bases from V and 3 from J, leaving 8 bases between them. The CDR3 region has the DNA TGCAGCGTGAGGTACGAAGAGACCCAGTACTTC. Amino acids: CSVRYEETQYF.

The rearrangement uses TRBV19 and TRBJ2-3, with 10 bases identical to TRBD2. The CDR3 is 16 residues long. V trimming: 5 bases; J trimming: 0 bases; junction bases outside the gene matches: 5. The germline V gene encodes CDR1 LNHDA and CDR2 SQIVND (reference sequence). The CDR3: CASSGRTSGSTDTQYF. Here the CDR3 DNA reads TGTGCCAGTAGTGGTCGGACTAGCGGAAGCACAGATACGCAGTATTTT.

The V call is TRBV7-9, the J call TRBJ2-3; no clear D gene. The length of the CDR3 is 13 residues. CDR1 SEHNR and CDR2 FQNEAQ come from the germline V gene (reference sequence). Trimming stripped 6 bases from V and 5 bases from J, with 12 bases between. The CDR3 reads CASSLLPLDTQYF. Here the CDR3 DNA reads TGTGCCAGCAGTCTCTTGCCCCTAGATACGCAGTATTTT.

The rearrangement uses TRBV6-5 and TRBJ1-2, with D possibly being TRBD1 (5 bases). CDR1 is MNHEY and CDR2 is SVGAGI in the germline V gene. Trimming pared 5 bases from V and 4 bases from J, leaving 14 bases between. This CDR3 is 14 amino acids long. CDR3 bases: TGTGCCAGCAGTCAGACAGCCTCGGGCTATGGCTACACCTTC. Translating it yields CASSQTASGYGYTF.

The V and J genes are TRBV7-6 and TRBJ2-2; D is unresolved. This CDR3 has 11 amino acids. Germline V gene data show CDR1 as SGHVS and CDR2 as FNYEAQ. The CDR3 DNA sequence: TGTGCTTCGGGGAACACCGGGGAGCTGTTTTTT. Translated, it gives CASGNTGELFF.

For the CDR3, the DNA is TGCAGTGCTAGTTTAGATACGCAGTATTTT. This sequence encodes CSASLDTQYF. The chain combines TRBV20-1 with TRBJ2-3; no clear D gene. In germline, CDR1 is DFQATT, CDR2 SNEGSKA (reference sequence). There are 10 residues in the CDR3. Trimming stripped 3 bases from V and 5 bases from J, with 3 bases between.

V is TRBV28 and J is TRBJ2-7; no reliable D call. The germline V gene has CDR1 MDHEN and CDR2 SYDVKM. Trimming shortened V by 3 bases and J by 1 base, and 10 bases separated the two germline ends. The CDR3 covers 14 residues. The CDR3 is CASSLMVGSYEQYF. CDR3 bases: TGTGCCAGCAGTTTGATGGTAGGGTCCTACGAGCAGTACTTC.

This clone was found once. J is TRBJ2-4 and V is TRBV6-4; 10 bases agree with TRBD2. J lost 2 bases, V lost 6 bases, and 19 bases had no gene match. Germline V CDR1 and CDR2: MRHNA, SNTAGT. The CDR3 loop spans 20 amino acids. CDR3 coding DNA: TGTGCCAGCAGAACCTTCCCGCTAGCGGGAGACGCTGGAACCAAAAACATTCAGTACTTC. This translates into CASRTFPLAGDAGTKNIQYF.

The J gene is TRBJ2-7, the V gene TRBV5-1; TRBD1 aligns across 8 bases. This CDR3 region has 14 residues. Losses at the gene ends were 3 bases for V and 6 bases for J; bases not matched to a gene: 8. From germline, CDR1 is SGHRS and CDR2 YFSETQ. CDR3 nucleotides: TGCGCCAGCAGCTCATCGACAGGGGCCTCCGAGCAGTACTTC. Translated: CASSSSTGASEQYF.

The chain employs TRBV7-2 and TRBJ2-2; maybe TRBD2 (5 bases). Trimming removed 5 bases from V and 4 bases from J, with 17 bases in between. Germline V gives CDR1 SGHTA, CDR2 FQGNSA. The CDR3 is made up of 16 amino acids. Here the CDR3 reads CASSRLGGSATGELFF. In DNA form, the CDR3 reads TGTGCCAGCAGCCGCCTCGGCGGGTCAGCCACCGGGGAGCTGTTTTTT.

Comments on this clone: Relative to the germline gene, one junction end is altered; a read error may explain this. This CDR3 is also generated by other DNA sequences in the sample. J is TRBJ2-2 and V is TRBV10-1; D call uncertain. The CDR3 has 13 residues. Per the germline V gene, CDR1 is WNHNN and CDR2 is SYGVQD (reference sequence). CDR3 nucleotide sequence: TGCGCCAGCAGTCCGGCAGGACGTGAGGAGCTGTTCTTT. Its translation is CASSPAGREELFF.

The chain has TRBV7-2 and TRBJ1-3; TRBD1 might be the D (5 bases). This CDR3 region has 17 residues. Germline lookup yields CDR1 SGHTA and CDR2 FQGNSA. V gave up 5 bases and J gave up 1 base, with 18 bases separating them. As DNA, the CDR3 is TGTGCCAGCAGCCGTCAAGGCGGGGGATCATCTGGAAACACCATATATTTT. Its translation is CASSRQGGGSSGNTIYF.

The chain links TRBV19 to TRBJ1-1; weak D call: TRBD1 (5 bases). In germline, CDR1 is LNHDA, CDR2 SQIVND (reference sequence). Trimming pared 5 bases from V and 5 bases from J, leaving 15 bases between. The CDR3 loop spans 14 amino acids. CDR3 coding DNA: TGTGCCAGTAGTGCCTGGGGGGATGAAACTGAAGCTTTCTTT. Its translation: CASSAWGDETEAFF. Full variable domain (remainder filled in from reference TRBV19 and TRBJ1-1): DGGITQSPKYLFRKEGQNVTLSCEQNLNHDAMYWYRQDPGQGLRLIYYSQIVNDFQKGDIAEGYSVSREKKESFPLTVTSAQKNPTAFYLCASSAWGDETEAFFGQGTRLTVV.

The J gene is TRBJ1-4, the V gene TRBV30, with TRBD1 as a possible D gene (6 bases). Germline V gene lookup returns CDR1 GTSNPN and CDR2 SVGIG (reference sequence). The ends were cut back, 3 bases at V and 10 bases at J, with 21 bases in the middle. There are 15 residues in the CDR3. In DNA, the CDR3 is TGTGCCTGGAGAGAGCCAGTGGGACAAAGGGGAAAACTGTTTTTT. The encoded protein is CAWREPVGQRGKLFF.

The chain combines TRBV10-1 with TRBJ2-2; a possible D gene is TRBD2 (7 bases). Per germline, CDR1 WNHNN and CDR2 SYGVQD (reference sequence). V was cut by 4 bases and J by 0 bases, with 15 bases left in between. There are 17 residues in the CDR3. In DNA form, the CDR3 reads TGCGCCAGCAGTGGGGGGCTAGCGGCCTCGAACACCGGGGAGCTGTTTTTT. It codes for CASSGGLAASNTGELFF.

The chain uses TRBV9 and TRBJ2-2, with 8 bases lining up with TRBD2. Germline CDR1 is SGDLS and CDR2 is YYNGEE. The CDR3 extends over 16 amino acids. V lost 3 bases, J lost 7 bases, and 11 bases stayed unmatched. The CDR3 is CASSAPGLGGRGELFF. The CDR3 coding sequence is TGTGCCAGCAGCGCACCGGGACTAGGGGGTCGCGGGGAGCTGTTTTTT.